The present T cell receptor (beta chain) was sequenced within a study of read filtering for tumor transcriptome and immune sequencing. Study-wide background: TCR-mapped reads were about 4.05 to 10.27 million with IR-seq versus 85 to 1273 with RNA-seq. Findings and caveats of the study: Correlation between methods rose after single-read clonotypes were removed.

At the time of active disease, bone marrow was collected from every patient. J lost 3 bases, V lost 4 bases, and 2 bases had no gene match. CDR3 length: 13 amino acids. The V gene's germline CDR1 is ENHRY and CDR2 SYGVKD. This clonotype was observed at least ten times. Its cognate antigen is unknown. The library was built from 400 ng RNA with molecular barcoded adaptors for alpha/delta and beta/gamma chains. MiXCR was run by TCRdb on the reads, yielding one entry per CDR3 protein. This table has around 50,000 distinct CDR3 sequences, 20% to 25% appearing once. The clonotype comes from a donor aged 40 or older with multiple myeloma. Sequenced sample: a population of CD138-negative cells sorted from bone marrow. The rearrangement joins TRBV10-3 to TRBJ2-5, with 7 bases aligning to TRBD1. DNA of the CDR3: TGTGCCATCAGTGCAGACAGGGAAGAGACCCAGTACTTC. Residues: CAISADREETQYF.